The clone carrying this T cell receptor (beta chain) was found a few times. This sample stems from a study of tumor-infiltrating lymphocytes in primary liver carcinoma. Overall study context: Tumors, staged T1-T3 N0M0, spanned about 4.2 to 11 cm.

For blood RNA, unsorted whole blood served as the source, and germline DNA was extracted too. Investigators obtained 4 to 4.5 milliliters of peripheral blood ahead of surgery. A primer in the constant region served to generate TCR beta cDNA from around 500 ng of total RNA. TCR beta libraries came from three nested multiplex PCR rounds using slightly modified ARM-PCR. Running roughly 10 cycles apiece, the first two PCR rounds relied on TRBV1-TRBV30 forward primers together with a C-beta reverse primer. TCRdb called the multiplex PCR reads again in MiXCR, with one record for every CDR3 protein. The sample records about 350,000 distinct CDR3 sequences, about two thirds being singletons. The J segment lost 7 bases and the V segment lost 2 bases, leaving 5 bases of the junction unmatched. Germline CDR1 and CDR2: GTSNPN and SVGIG (reference sequence). The CDR3 runs to 14 residues.

This TCR was recovered from a man in his forties with primary liver carcinoma and hepatitis B virus infection. The chain combines TRBV30 with TRBJ1-4; 9 bases map to TRBD1. Material: peripheral blood. CDR3 loop: CAWSPGTGTEKLFF. CDR3 DNA sequence: TGTGCCTGGAGTCCCGGGACAGGGACTGAAAAACTGTTTTTT.